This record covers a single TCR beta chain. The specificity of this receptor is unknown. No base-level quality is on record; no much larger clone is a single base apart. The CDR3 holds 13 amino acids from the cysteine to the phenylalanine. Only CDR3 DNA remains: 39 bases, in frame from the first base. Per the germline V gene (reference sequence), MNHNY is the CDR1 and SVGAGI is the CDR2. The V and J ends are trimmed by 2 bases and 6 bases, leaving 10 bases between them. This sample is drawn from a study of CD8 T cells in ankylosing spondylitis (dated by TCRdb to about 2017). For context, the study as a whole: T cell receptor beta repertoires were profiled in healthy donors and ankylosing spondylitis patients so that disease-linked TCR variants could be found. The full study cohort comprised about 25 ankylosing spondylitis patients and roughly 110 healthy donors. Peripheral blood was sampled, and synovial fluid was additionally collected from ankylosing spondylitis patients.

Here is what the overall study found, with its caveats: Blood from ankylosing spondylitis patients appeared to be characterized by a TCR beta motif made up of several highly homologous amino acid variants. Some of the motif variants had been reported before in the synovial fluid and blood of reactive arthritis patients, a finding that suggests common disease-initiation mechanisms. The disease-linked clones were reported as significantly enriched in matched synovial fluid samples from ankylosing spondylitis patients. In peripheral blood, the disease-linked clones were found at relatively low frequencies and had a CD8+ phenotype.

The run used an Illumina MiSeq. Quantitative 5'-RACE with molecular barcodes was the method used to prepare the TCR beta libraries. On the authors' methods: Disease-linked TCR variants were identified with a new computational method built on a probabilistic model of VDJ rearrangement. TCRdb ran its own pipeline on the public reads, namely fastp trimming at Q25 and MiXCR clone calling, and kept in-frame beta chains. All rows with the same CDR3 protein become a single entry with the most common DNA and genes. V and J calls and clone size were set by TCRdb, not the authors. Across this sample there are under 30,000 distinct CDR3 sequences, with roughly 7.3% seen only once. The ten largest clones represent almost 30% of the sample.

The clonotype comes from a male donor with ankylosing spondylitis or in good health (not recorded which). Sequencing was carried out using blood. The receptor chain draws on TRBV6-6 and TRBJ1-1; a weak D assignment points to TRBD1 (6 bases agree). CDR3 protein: CASSYPQGSEAFF. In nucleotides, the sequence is TGTGCCAGCAGTTACCCACAGGGCTCTGAAGCTTTCTTT.